What follows is one T cell receptor (beta chain) and its context. The antigen is undetermined. The sample comes from a study of Tregs in tolerant kidney transplant recipients. Unstimulated regulatory T cells (CD4+CD25+CD127-), CD4+CD25- non-regulatory cells, CD4 and CD8 cells were FACS-sorted from thawed PBMCs. General study findings and limits: Biological reproducibility was not directly addressed in this study.

From germline, CDR1 is LNHDA and CDR2 SQIVND (reference sequence). CDR3 length equals 16 residues. V dropped 6 bases and J dropped 2; count of bases not matched to a gene: 11. The assay was immunoSEQ multiplex PCR, and TCRdb's table has in-frame clones only and misses some. The data hold 200,000 to 300,000 clones, with around 82% observed a single time. The specimen was CD4+ T cells from blood. This sequence joins TRBV19 and TRBJ1-1, with TRBD1 identical over 8 bases. This clonotype was obtained from a human donor in good health. The CDR3 bases are TGTGCCAGTAGACCATTAAACAGGGGGATAAACACTGAAGCTTTCTTT. Its protein product is CASRPLNRGINTEAFF.